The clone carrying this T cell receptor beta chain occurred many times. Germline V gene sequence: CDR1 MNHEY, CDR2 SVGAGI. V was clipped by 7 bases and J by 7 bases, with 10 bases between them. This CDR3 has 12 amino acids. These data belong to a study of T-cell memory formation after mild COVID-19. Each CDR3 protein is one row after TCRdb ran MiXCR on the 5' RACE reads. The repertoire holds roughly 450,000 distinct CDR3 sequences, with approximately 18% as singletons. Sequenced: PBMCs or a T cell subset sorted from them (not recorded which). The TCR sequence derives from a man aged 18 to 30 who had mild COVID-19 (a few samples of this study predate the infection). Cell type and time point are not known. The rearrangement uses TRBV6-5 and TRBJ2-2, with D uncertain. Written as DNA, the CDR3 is TGTGCCAGCACTCCAAATAACGGGGAGCTGTTTTTT. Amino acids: CASTPNNGELFF.